Detailed here is one TCR beta chain. These data are taken from a study of blood T cell repertoires in COVID-19. Study overall: Samples representing acute and convalescent COVID-19 were sourced from the United States, Italy and Spain. Sources were T cells, B-cell-depleted T cells, or PBMCs; the material itself was cDNA or gDNA.

The CDR3 extends over 14 amino acids. The V end lost 3 bases, the J end lost 3 bases, and 9 bases lay between the germline ends. Germline-derived CDR1 and CDR2 are SGHTA and FQGNSA. Study processing details: Amplifying reference gene primers gave estimates of nucleated cell counts. Sequencing was performed with immunoSEQ multiplex PCR; in TCRdb, only in-frame clones are kept and a portion is missing. The D gene and trimming were derived from the DNA, and the V and J assignments and clone size from that table. The sample yields over 40,000 clones, roughly four fifths seen once. The chain uses TRBV7-2 and TRBJ1-3; D is ambiguous. The receptor comes from a man aged 55 to 70 with active COVID-19. What was sequenced was peripheral blood. The CDR3 DNA reads as TGTGCCAGCAGCTTCTTGGGGAGTGGAAACACCATATATTTT. This codes for CASSFLGSGNTIYF. The full variable domain, with the rest looked up from reference TRBV7-2 and TRBJ1-3, is GAGVSQSPSNKVTEKGKDVELRCDPISGHTALYWYRQSLGQGLEFLIYFQGNSAPDKSGLPSDRFSAERTGGSVSTLTIQRTQQEDSAVYLCASSFLGSGNTIYFGEGSWLTVV.